This paragraph reports one T cell receptor (beta chain). This clone was picked up a small number of times. Its antigen is unknown. Base-call qualities are not available, and no considerably larger clone is one nucleotide away. The CDR3 covers 12 residues, taking in both the cysteine and the phenylalanine. The entry retains the CDR3 DNA only, 36 bases that are in frame from base 1. Via the germline V gene (reference sequence), CDR1 is GTSNPN and CDR2 SVGIG. V is clipped by 3 bases and J by 0 bases, and the sequence between their germline boundaries is 3 bases long. Library creation used the immunoSEQ multiplex PCR assay. A mixture of 60 forward primers for TCR Vbeta segments and 13 reverse primers for TCR Jbeta segments was used in the multiplex PCR. The CDR3 region of rearranged TCR beta genes was amplified from genomic DNA with a multiplex PCR assay. The Illumina HiSeq System was used to sequence the amplified TCR beta libraries as 87-base-pair reads. The study's processing was this. Across the 640 or so repertoires, a later analysis counted some 81 million unique TCR beta chains, roughly 11 million of which were shared by at least two donors. Raw reads were error-corrected and collapsed into unique sequences with a nearest-neighbor algorithm that merged closely related sequences to remove PCR and sequencing errors. To assign V, D and J gene segments, CDR3 sequences were aligned to IMGT reference sequences. For a sequence to be retained, a match of at least six nucleotides to both a V gene segment and a J gene segment was required. A rearrangement was called productive if the CDR3 had no stop codons and remained in frame with V and J, and every other rearrangement was called non-productive. Following IMGT convention, CDR3 was defined as the stretch from the second conserved V-encoded cysteine up to the conserved J-encoded phenylalanine. The earlier analysis of fewer than 700 of the donors excluded sequences that lacked an unambiguous match to a single V gene segment. In an earlier analysis of 450 to 750 of the donors, a V segment was called functional when productive rearrangements were above 56.7%, and segregating when the standard deviation between donors exceeded 5%. A statistical classification framework was built to diagnose cytomegalovirus status from the catalog of TCR beta chain sequences. V and J gene assignment, in a later analysis, came from comparing TCR nucleotide sequences with IMGT/GENE-DB human TR gene sequences. In a later analysis, CDR3 sequences and most-parsimonious VDJ recombination scenarios were assigned using the TCRdist pipeline. In a later analysis, every TCR beta chain was defined by the combination of its CDR3 amino acid sequence and its V-gene family, and reads without a unique V-gene family were dropped. As a way to deal with suspected cross-contamination and a sequencing artifact, a later analysis dropped nearly 600 nucleotide sequences that were highly shared and had low generation probability. In a later analysis, a clonal expansion index for each public chain was calculated from normalized within-repertoire ranks of inferred template counts. In a later analysis, generation probabilities were computed with a VDJ recombination model fitted to out-of-frame rearrangements, and the resulting probabilities were checked against IGoR. Hypergeometric tests were used in a later analysis to score TCR-TCR, TCR-HLA and TCR-CMV co-occurrence, with a repertoire-size bias correction applied to the TCR pairs. To estimate false discovery rates, a later analysis permuted the HLA or CMV assignments 20 times. A later analysis grouped co-occurring TCRs with DBSCAN, adding TCRdist sequence similarity when clustering within HLA-allele-positive subsets. For co-occurrence clustering, repertoires with fewer than 30,000 or more than 120,000 public chains were excluded, along with roughly 5 repertoires with anomalous nucleotide sharing. The immuneACCESS repertoire file appears here via TCRdb, limited to in-frame rearrangements. These files lack a portion of the clones; in checked studies, under half of the deficit traces to unresolved V genes, and the cause of the others is not known. V, J and clone size are taken as reported in that table, and D and trimming were inferred from the DNA itself. The sample table shows some 97,000 clones, and roughly 77% are seen once. The ten biggest clones cover just under 4% of the sample.

In total, just over 650 healthy bone marrow donors made up the cohort. Cohort members were all nominally healthy when sampled, although unrecorded immune exposures were likely present. The donor tested CMV seropositive, placing the donor among the 290 or so seropositive members of the cohort. A peripheral blood sample was provided by each donor, and peripheral blood mononuclear cells were used for TCR beta sequencing. Genomic DNA was extracted from the blood cell samples with the Qiagen DNeasy Blood Extraction Kit. This record belongs to a study of cytomegalovirus exposure and HLA in healthy donors (dated 2017 in TCRdb). Regarding the complete study: An earlier analysis of several hundred of the donors reported 276 Gb of sequence data and 95 million to 140 million unique TCR beta sequences obtained from about 200 million T cells. Around 320 gigabases of sequencing data and 70 million to 100 million unique TCR sequences were included in an early release covering 550 to 800 HLA-typed donors. Among the approximately 420 genotyped donors, around 81% belonged to the genetic ancestry cluster associated with self-reported Caucasian donors. The study was designed to test whether signatures of past pathogen exposure could be identified by cataloging public T cell receptors. Using immunosequencing, the study profiled T cell repertoires from 500 to 800 subjects and related those repertoires to cytomegalovirus serostatus. Besides the first cohort of under 700 subjects, a separate validation cohort made up of about 120 different subjects was used. High-throughput TCR immunosequencing, statistical association of individual TCRs with disease status, and machine learning were combined to predict cytomegalovirus infection status. A later analysis re-analyzed previously published TCR beta repertoires from roughly 630 donors and added high-resolution HLA genotyping to study TCR occurrence patterns. In the later analysis, no new phenotypic data were used to find candidate immune exposures; instead, reliance was placed on TCR beta sequences and their occurrence across donors. To decide whether each TCR beta V gene segment behaved as functional or pseudogenic, an earlier analysis of some 600 of the donors relied on high-throughput TCR beta sequencing. Donor age, sex, ethnicity and CMV serostatus were compiled alongside the repertoire data. A later genetic analysis took genome-wide SNP genotypes for about three fifths of the roughly 670 donors and used that subset as a discovery cohort. All discovery cohort repertoires had been generated on a single sequencing platform. Class I and class II HLA loci were covered by the typing at four-digit resolution. The number of typed donors differed by locus: about 620-640 for A, B, C, DRB1 and DQB1; some 500 for DQA1; roughly 600 for DPA1; and around 490 for DPB1. Roughly five DR-DQ haplotypes were handled as single units for association and clustering, since linkage in the cohort was strong. Among about 400 genotyped donors of the cohort, an average of around 240,000 unique TCR beta nucleotide sequences was sequenced per donor, of which about 19% were non-productive. What the work shows at the level of the full study, not this receptor alone: According to the authors, the approach could potentially be generalized to other disease states and immunological phenotypes. Linkage disequilibrium might explain the correlated functional status among segregating V segments, but an unknown experimental factor could not be ruled out. A further reported finding was that TCR beta sequences accurately predicted the HLA-A and HLA-B alleles for most subjects in the first cohort. For the cohort, immune exposure information was limited to CMV serostatus. In vitro tests confirmed that a few of the cytomegalovirus-associated TCR beta chains recognize cytomegalovirus antigens. A cluster of highly shared sequence variants was judged likely to be a technical artifact of the sequencing pipeline. This cohort had only TCR beta chains sequenced, and the lack of alpha or paired-chain data limited which features could be detected. Most CMV-associated TCR beta chains appeared to be HLA-restricted in a later analysis, and the HLA associations seemed to be driven largely by CMV exposure. Several of the top co-occurrence clusters appeared to be linked to parvovirus B19, influenza, CMV and Epstein-Barr virus, according to a later analysis. At a false discovery rate of 0.05, a later analysis linked under 20,000 TCR beta sequences to specific HLA alleles. Sequencing depth was assumed to be roughly uniform across donors in the presence/absence analyses, though that assumption may not hold. Across donors, most TCR sequences were observed very rarely, whereas some public TCRs were present in many individuals. Compared with the approximately 670-donor mean, donors in an Asian-associated ancestry cluster had fewer N-insertions in productive TCRs, according to a later genetic analysis. In a later analysis, TCR association rates were found to vary across HLA loci, with the most associated TCRs seen for DRB1 alleles and the fewest for HLA-C alleles. In a later analysis, HLA-associated TCR beta chains were found to be more clonally expanded and to have lower generation probabilities than equally common non-associated chains. The classifier was reported to diagnose cytomegalovirus status with high specificity and sensitivity in both the original cohort and the validation cohort. In an earlier analysis of approximately 590 of the donors, most TCR beta V segments appeared in productive rearrangements about 90% or about 30% of the time, broadly matching IMGT annotations. Because counts were too low, more than 15 rarely observed V segments, including chromosome 9 orphons, were excluded from the earlier analysis of 500 to 700 of the donors. The study gave a list of over 150 TCR beta chains associated with cytomegalovirus. Some IMGT-functional V segments, including TRBV6-2 and TRBV6-3, could not be distinguished by the 87-base-pair reads and were therefore excluded. When HLA alleles, especially DR and DQ, strongly co-occurred, TCR associations were difficult to assign to individual alleles. Because HLA typing was missing for some donors at each locus, association tests included only the typed subset. A later genetic analysis associated a missense DCLRE1C variant with V-gene and J-gene trimming of TCR beta chains, and an independent cohort replicated the association.

The sequence derives from a woman aged 50 to 65 in good health and CMV-seropositive. This receptor chain uses TRBV30 and TRBJ1-3, with an unclear D gene assignment. Sequenced sample: PBMCs. The nucleotide sequence reads as follows: TGTGCCTGGAGCTACTCTGGAAACACCATATATTTT. It translates as CAWSYSGNTIYF.